The present T cell receptor beta chain was sequenced within a study of cytomegalovirus exposure and HLA in healthy donors. General study results and limits: The productive fraction for most TCR beta V segments was about 90% or about 30% in an earlier analysis. As a later analysis showed, a missense DCLRE1C variant was linked to trimming of TCR beta V- and J-genes.

The germline V and J ends were trimmed by 4 bases and 5 bases, with 14 bases remaining between them. The CDR3 totals 15 residues. Germline CDR1 is LGHNA and CDR2 is YSLEER. A multiplex PCR was run with 60 Vbeta primers and 13 Jbeta primers. In the original processing: A later analysis tallied 80 million or so unique TCR beta chains, 8.5 million to 11 million of them shared. Assay used: immunoSEQ multiplex PCR; TCRdb lists only in-frame clones, some missing. That table furnishes V, J and clone size, whereas the DNA furnished D and trimming. The table lists about 59,000 clones, less than 85% of them singletons, with 6.8% in the top ten. This clone turned up a few times. Its antigen remains unknown.

Sequencing was carried out using PBMCs. This chain joins TRBV4-3 and TRBJ1-4; D not resolved. The TCR originated in a man younger than 45 in good health and CMV-seropositive. The CDR3 loop reads CASSPAPGYNEKLFF. DNA for the CDR3: TGCGCCAGCAGCCCAGCCCCGGGGTACAATGAAAAACTGTTTTTT.